This is a list of T cell receptor beta chains from one sample in a study of cytomegalovirus exposure and HLA in healthy donors. The protocol was immunoSEQ multiplex PCR, while the TCRdb copy is restricted to in-frame clones and leaves out a portion. Of some 67,000 clones in the sample, 80% to 90% were seen once. Sequencing was done on a sample of PBMCs. These receptors were collected from a woman aged 30 to 39 in good health and CMV-seronegative. The CDR3 runs from the conserved cysteine through the conserved F or W. Fields, in order: CDR3 protein, CDR3 DNA, D gene, clone size, J gene, V gene. D genes are given only for firm matches. Expanded clones are given a class, and other clones once, few, many or no size at all.

CDR3: CASSLGQYDTQYF
DNA: TGTGCCAGCAGCCTAGGACAGTATGATACGCAGTATTTT
D: .
size: .
J: TRBJ2-3
V: TRBV7-2

CDR3: CASSPLAGGSYNEQFF
DNA: TGTGCCAGCTCACCCCTAGCGGGGGGCTCCTACAATGAGCAGTTCTTC
D: TRBD2
size: .
J: TRBJ2-1
V: TRBV18

CDR3: CASRKGTANEKLFF
DNA: TGTGCCAGCAGGAAAGGGACAGCTAATGAAAAACTGTTTTTT
D: TRBD1
size: .
J: TRBJ1-4
V: TRBV6-5

CDR3: CASSLGRGSTDTQYF
DNA: TGCGCCAGCAGCTTGGGGCGGGGAAGCACAGATACGCAGTATTTT
D: .
size: .
J: TRBJ2-3
V: TRBV5-1

CDR3: CASSSGGGAYNEQFF
DNA: TGTGCCAGCAGTTCTGGCGGGGGGGCCTACAATGAGCAGTTCTTC
D: TRBD2
size: .
J: TRBJ2-1
V: TRBV5-5

CDR3: CASSLALAGGEQYF
DNA: TGTGCCAGCAGTTTGGCCCTAGCGGGGGGCGAGCAGTACTTC
D: TRBD2
size: few
J: TRBJ2-7
V: TRBV28

CDR3: CASGSGNTEAFF
DNA: TGTGCCAGTGGATCGGGGAACACTGAAGCTTTCTTT
D: .
size: .
J: TRBJ1-1
V: TRBV19

CDR3: CASSIRTGKNSPLHF
DNA: TGTGCCAGTAGTATCCGGACAGGGAAGAATTCACCCCTCCACTTT
D: TRBD1
size: .
J: TRBJ1-6
V: TRBV19

CDR3: CASSFPGQGEEKLFF
DNA: TGTGCCAGCAGTTTCCCGGGACAGGGGGAAGAAAAACTGTTTTTT
D: TRBD1
size: .
J: TRBJ1-4
V: TRBV7-2

CDR3: CASSYNRRGGSEEQYF
DNA: TGTGCCAGCAGTTACAACCGCCGGGGGGGATCGGAGGAGCAGTACTTC
D: TRBD2
size: .
J: TRBJ2-5
V: TRBV6-5

CDR3: CASTNDNPNTEAFF
DNA: TGTGCCAGTACTAATGACAACCCGAACACTGAAGCTTTCTTT
D: .
size: .
J: TRBJ1-1
V: TRBV19

CDR3: CASSYSGTGRDYGYTF
DNA: TGTGCCAGCAGTTACTCGGGGACAGGGCGGGACTATGGCTACACCTTC
D: TRBD1
size: .
J: TRBJ1-2
V: TRBV6-5

CDR3: CASLERGREVYGYTF
DNA: TGTGCCAGCTTGGAGAGAGGCAGGGAGGTCTATGGCTACACCTTC
D: .
size: .
J: TRBJ1-2
V: TRBV6-5

CDR3: CASSPSDRGNTIYF
DNA: TGCGCCAGCAGCCCGTCTGACAGGGGAAACACCATATATTTT
D: .
size: .
J: TRBJ1-3
V: TRBV4-1

CDR3: CASNGGGEGTEAFF
DNA: TGTGCCAGCAATGGGGGCGGAGAGGGCACTGAAGCTTTCTTT
D: .
size: .
J: TRBJ1-1
V: TRBV6-5

CDR3: CASRSGTLYGYTF
DNA: TGTGCCAGCAGATCCGGGACACTTTATGGCTACACCTTC
D: .
size: .
J: TRBJ1-2
V: TRBV7-9

CDR3: CASKYPGDTEAFF
DNA: TGTGCCAGCAAATATCCGGGTGACACTGAAGCTTTCTTT
D: .
size: .
J: TRBJ1-1
V: TRBV6-5

CDR3: CASHRGPQETQYF
DNA: TGTGCCAGCCACAGGGGCCCACAAGAGACCCAGTACTTC
D: TRBD1
size: .
J: TRBJ2-5
V: TRBV6-5

CDR3: CASRSTMNTEAFF
DNA: TGTGCCAGCCGTAGTACCATGAACACTGAAGCTTTCTTT
D: .
size: .
J: TRBJ1-1
V: TRBV11-3

CDR3: CASSEVDGAGEKLFF
DNA: TGTGCCAGCAGTGAAGTAGATGGGGCCGGTGAAAAACTGTTTTTT
D: .
size: few
J: TRBJ1-4
V: TRBV6-1

CDR3: CASSPGTANTEAFF
DNA: TGTGCCAGCAGCCCTGGGACAGCGAACACTGAAGCTTTCTTT
D: TRBD1
size: once
J: TRBJ1-1
V: TRBV7-2

CDR3: CASSQEERQGHQPQHF
DNA: TGCGCCAGCAGCCAAGAAGAGAGACAGGGACATCAGCCCCAGCATTTT
D: TRBD1
size: .
J: TRBJ1-5
V: TRBV4-3

CDR3: CASSSPYRSSSYNSPLHF
DNA: TGTGCCAGCAGCTCTCCCTACAGGTCAAGCTCCTATAATTCACCCCTCCACTTT
D: .
size: once
J: TRBJ1-6
V: TRBV7-2